This T cell receptor (beta chain) originates from a study of T cell changes during pregnancy in multiple sclerosis. This clone was counted once. The length of the CDR3 is 13 residues. Between the trimmed V and J ends, which lost 4 bases and 6 bases, there was a span of 9 bases. Germline V gene data show CDR1 as SGHAT and CDR2 as FQNNGV. Some clones are missing from TCRdb's copy, which holds only in-frame ones; the method was immunoSEQ multiplex PCR. Of under 110,000 clones listed, about 90% are singletons. The chain has TRBV11-2 and TRBJ2-2, with D unresolved. The receptor was derived from a female donor with multiple sclerosis, enrolled in a pregnancy study. Sequences were derived from peripheral blood, sampled before pregnancy. The CDR3 spells CASSSTLPGELFF. CDR3 bases: TGTGCCAGCAGCTCGACTTTGCCCGGGGAGCTGTTTTTT.